This TCR beta chain comes out of a study of CD4 T cells in relation to SARS-CoV-2 and coronaviruses. The study's findings and limits: Memory recall responses, not primary responses primed in culture, are what the assay detects. No donor gave both pre-pandemic and post-infection samples.

A remark on this clone: No antigen is known for it.

Trimming removed 2 bases at V and 3 bases at J, with 17 bases between. Germline V gives CDR1 SNHLY, CDR2 FYNNEI. There are 17 residues in the CDR3. Sequencing was performed with immunoSEQ multiplex PCR; in TCRdb, only in-frame clones are kept and a portion is missing. The sample lists 35,000 to 45,000 clones, roughly four fifths seen once, with approximately 6.3% in the top ten. Specimen: naive CD4+ T cells from PBMCs, cultured in vitro. Described subset: naive CD4+ T cells isolated by negative enrichment. The TCR was taken from an adult with COVID-19. The V call is TRBV2, the J call TRBJ1-5; a weak D match, TRBD1 (5 bases). In DNA, the CDR3 is TGTGCCAGCAGTGAATCGCAGACAGCGTATCTCAATCAGCCCCAGCATTTT. This encodes CASSESQTAYLNQPQHF.